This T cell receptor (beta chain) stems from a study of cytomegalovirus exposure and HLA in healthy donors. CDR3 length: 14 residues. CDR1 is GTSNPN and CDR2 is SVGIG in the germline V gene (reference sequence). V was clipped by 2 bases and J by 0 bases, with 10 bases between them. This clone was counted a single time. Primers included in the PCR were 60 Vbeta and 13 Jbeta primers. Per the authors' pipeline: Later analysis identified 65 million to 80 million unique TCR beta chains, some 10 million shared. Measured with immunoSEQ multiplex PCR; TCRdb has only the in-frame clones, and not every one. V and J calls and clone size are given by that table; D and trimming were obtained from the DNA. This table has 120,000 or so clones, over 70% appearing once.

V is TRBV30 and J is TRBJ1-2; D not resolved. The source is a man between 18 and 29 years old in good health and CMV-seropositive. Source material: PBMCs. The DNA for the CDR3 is TGTGCCTGGAGTCGGATGGGAGCTAACTATGGCTACACCTTC. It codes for CAWSRMGANYGYTF.